The 21 T cell receptor beta chains reported below all come from one sample, sequenced in a study of cytomegalovirus exposure and HLA in healthy donors. PCR was performed using 60 Vbeta and 13 Jbeta primers. The assay was immunoSEQ multiplex PCR, and TCRdb's table has in-frame clones only and misses some. The sample consists of about 190,000 clones, approximately 70% of them appearing once. Source material: PBMCs. These receptors all come from a woman younger than 45 in good health and CMV-seropositive.

The chain couples TRBV19 to TRBJ2-1; a possible D gene is TRBD2 (6 bases). V lost 3 bases and J lost 3, with 12 bases in between. Germline V gives CDR1 LNHDA, CDR2 SQIVND (reference sequence). The CDR3 runs 15 residues. DNA of the CDR3: TGTGCCAGTAGTATTACTAGCAATTTCTACAATGAGCAGTTCTTC. It is translated as CASSITSNFYNEQFF.

V gene TRBV5-6 combines with J gene TRBJ2-2; D is unclear. V lost 4 bases and J lost 4, with 14 bases in between. The CDR3 is 15 residues long. Germline V lookup: CDR1 SGHDT, CDR2 YYEEEE. CDR3 in DNA: TGTGCCAGCAGCCGGTCGTCTCTTCTCACCGGGGAGCTGTTTTTT. Translation: CASSRSSLLTGELFF. Using reference TRBV5-6 and TRBJ2-2 for the parts outside the CDR3, the full variable domain is DAGVTQSPTHLIKTRGQQVTLRCSPKSGHDTVSWYQQALGQGPQFIFQYYEEEERQRGNFPDRFSGHQFPNYSSELNVNALLLGDSALYLCASSRSSLLTGELFFGEGSRLTVL.

The V call is TRBV7-2, the J call TRBJ2-2, with D unclear. V was pared by 5 bases and J by 2 bases, with 12 bases between. Germline V gives CDR1 SGHTA, CDR2 FQGNSA. This CDR3 region has 15 residues. As DNA, the CDR3 is TGTGCCAGCAGCCCCCGAGACATAAACACCGGGGAGCTGTTTTTT. It translates to CASSPRDINTGELFF.

Points on this clone: Relative to the germline gene, one junction end is altered; a read error may explain this. The chain is built from TRBV7-9 and TRBJ2-3, with TRBD1 matching over 9 bases. The CDR3 spans 18 residues. Germline CDR1 reads SEHNR; CDR2 reads FQNEAQ (reference sequence). CDR3 amino acids: CSSSLEDRGEIGTDTQYF. The CDR3 DNA reads as TGTTCCAGCAGCTTAGAGGACAGGGGAGAGATTGGCACAGATACGCAGTATTTT.

This chain links TRBV9 with TRBJ2-1; 9 nucleotides line up with TRBD2. Losses at the gene ends were 3 bases for V and 4 bases for J; bases not matched to a gene: 11. CDR1 is SGDLS, CDR2 YYNGEE, per germline. The CDR3 totals 17 residues. The CDR3 sequence is CASSGRPESGRYNEQFF. CDR3 nucleotide sequence: TGTGCCAGCAGCGGCCGACCTGAAAGCGGGAGGTACAATGAGCAGTTCTTC.

Only a few counts were recorded for this clone. J is TRBJ2-2 and V is TRBV7-9; D is possibly TRBD2 (5 bases). Germline V gene sequence: CDR1 SEHNR, CDR2 FQNEAQ (reference sequence). CDR3 length: 14 residues. V gave up 4 bases and J gave up 4 bases, with 10 bases separating them. CDR3: CASSYLAGTGELFF. The CDR3 DNA reads as TGTGCCAGCAGCTACCTCGCGGGCACCGGGGAGCTGTTTTTT. Combining the CDR3 with reference TRBV7-9 and TRBJ2-2 gives the whole variable domain DTGVSQNPRHKITKRGQNVTFRCDPISEHNRLYWYRQTLGQGPEFLTYFQNEAQLEKSRLLSDRFSAERPKGSFSTLEIQRTEQGDSAMYLCASSYLAGTGELFFGEGSRLTVL.

The genes are TRBV27 and TRBJ2-5; possibly TRBD2 for D (5 bases). Germline V lookup: CDR1 MNHEY, CDR2 SMNVEV (reference sequence). The ends were cut back, 1 base at V and 1 base at J, with 16 bases in the middle. This CDR3 region has 17 residues. CDR3 in DNA: TGTGCCAGCAGTTTATTCTCCGGGATCAGACCCCAAGAGACCCAGTACTTC. Its protein product is CASSLFSGIRPQETQYF.

This chain links TRBV19 with TRBJ1-2, with a possible D match to TRBD1 (6 bases). Germline CDR1 and CDR2: LNHDA and SQIVND (reference sequence). V lost 0 bases and J 8 bases, leaving 19 bases between the germline ends. CDR3 length: 16 residues. CDR3 protein: CASSIDPRGSSGGYTF. CDR3 in DNA: TGTGCCAGTAGTATAGATCCTAGGGGGTCATCGGGAGGCTACACCTTC. The entire variable domain, with the rest obtained from reference TRBV19 and TRBJ1-2, is as follows: DGGITQSPKYLFRKEGQNVTLSCEQNLNHDAMYWYRQDPGQGLRLIYYSQIVNDFQKGDIAEGYSVSREKKESFPLTVTSAQKNPTAFYLCASSIDPRGSSGGYTFGSGTRLTVV.

J is TRBJ2-7 and V is TRBV6-1, with TRBD1 matching over 10 bases. The germline gives CDR1 MNHNS, CDR2 SASEGT. The ends lost 4 bases at V and 4 bases at J; junction bases unmatched: 4. The CDR3 has 14 residues. CDR3 sequence: CASSVDRGKYEQYF. The DNA of the CDR3 is TGTGCCAGCAGTGTGGACAGGGGGAAATACGAGCAGTACTTC.

The chain uses TRBV28 and TRBJ2-2; D gene unclear. V lost 9 bases to trimming and J lost 7 bases, with 24 bases between them. The CDR3 spans 16 residues. Per germline, CDR1 MDHEN and CDR2 SYDVKM. In DNA, the CDR3 is TGTGCCAGTTCGCCCCGACTGATCCCAAGAAACGGGGAGCTGTTTTTT. It translates to CASSPRLIPRNGELFF.

J is TRBJ2-7 and V is TRBV10-1; 11 bases align to TRBD2. The CDR3 is 14 residues long. V was pared by 3 bases and J by 12 bases, with 10 bases of the junction left unmatched. CDR1 WNHNN and CDR2 SYGVQD come from the germline V gene (reference sequence). The CDR3 sequence is CASSERTSGYGTYF. The CDR3 DNA reads as TGCGCCAGCAGTGAAAGGACTAGCGGGTACGGGACGTACTTC.

This clone showed up just a few times. The CDR3 is CASAQGVVTEAFF. CDR3 DNA sequence: TGTGCTAGTGCCCAGGGGGTTGTCACTGAAGCTTTCTTT. The V call is TRBV12-5, the J call TRBJ1-1; the match to TRBD1 covers 7 bases. Per the germline V gene, CDR1 is LGHNT and CDR2 is FRNRAP. There are 13 residues in the CDR3. V was pared by 7 bases and J by 4 bases, with 6 bases of the junction left unmatched.

The chain uses TRBV4-1 and TRBJ2-5, with 8 bases that match TRBD1. The CDR3 is made up of 14 amino acids. V lost 5 bases to trimming and J lost 11 bases; unmatched junction nucleotides: 13. Germline assignment: CDR1 MGHRA and CDR2 YSYEKL. The CDR3 sequence is CASSWDRTPEEQYF. The CDR3 bases are TGCGCCAGCAGCTGGGACAGGACCCCAGAGGAGCAGTACTTC.

The chain joins TRBV5-1 to TRBJ2-5; maybe TRBD2 (7 bases). Trimming cost V 3 bases and J 5 bases, with 14 bases left between them. Germline V lookup: CDR1 SGHRS, CDR2 YFSETQ. This CDR3 has 14 amino acids. CDR3 coding DNA: TGCGCCAGCAGCTCCGCGGGGGCCAAGGAGACCCAGTACTTC. Encoded protein: CASSSAGAKETQYF. The full variable domain, its missing parts supplied by reference TRBV5-1 and TRBJ2-5, is KAGVTQTPRYLIKTRGQQVTLSCSPISGHRSVSWYQQTPGQGLQFLFEYFSETQRNKGNFPGRFSGRQFSNSRSEMNVSTLELGDSALYLCASSSAGAKETQYFGPGTRLLVL.

Turning to this clone: One end of the junction varies from germline; a read error may be responsible. The chain has TRBV11-2 and TRBJ1-4, with D tentatively TRBD1 (5 bases). The germline CDR1 and CDR2 sequences are SGHAT and FQNNGV. The CDR3 sequence is 15 residues long. This CDR3 reads CASSPGTVTNEKLFF. CDR3 sequence (DNA): TGTGCCAGCAGCCCCGGGACTGTTACTAATGAAAAACTATTTTTT.

The gene calls are TRBV5-6 and TRBJ2-2; TRBD1 might be the D (6 bases). CDR3 length equals 16 residues. The ends were cut back, 3 bases at V and 0 bases at J, with 12 bases in the middle. Germline V CDR1 and CDR2: SGHDT, YYEEEE. CDR3 amino acids: CASSSPGTTNTGELFF. CDR3 nucleotide sequence: TGTGCCAGCAGCTCTCCCGGGACAACGAACACCGGGGAGCTGTTTTTT.

The genes are TRBV18 and TRBJ1-5; TRBD1 matches at 8 bases. Germline values: CDR1 KGHSH, CDR2 LQKENI. Unmatched junction bases numbered 7, after V lost 5 bases and J lost 1 base. There are 16 residues in the CDR3. The CDR3 bases are TGTGCCAGCTCAGAAGGACAGGGTGGGAGCAATCAGCCCCAGCATTTT. As protein: CASSEGQGGSNQPQHF.

This chain connects TRBV29-1 to TRBJ1-5, with 7 nucleotides matching TRBD1. After removal of 4 bases from V and 7 bases from J, the junction contained 4 bases not matched to a gene. CDR3 length: 12 amino acids. From germline, CDR1 is SQVTM and CDR2 ANQGSEA. In DNA form, the CDR3 reads TGCAGCGTTGGAGGGGGCGGACAGCCCCAGCATTTT. Translated, it gives CSVGGGGQPQHF.

To note about this clone: Mismatch with germline at one junction end may stem from a read error. This chain links TRBV7-9 with TRBJ1-5, with D hard to call. CDR3 size: 13 residues. The germline V gene encodes CDR1 SEHNR and CDR2 FQNEAQ (reference sequence). This CDR3 is CSSSLALGQPQHF. DNA for the CDR3: TGTTCCAGCAGCTTAGCCCTCGGTCAGCCCCAGCATTTT.

V gene TRBV7-6 combines with J gene TRBJ2-2; 8 bases agree with TRBD1. This CDR3 comprises 15 residues. Germline CDR1 reads SGHVS; CDR2 reads FNYEAQ. J lost 4 bases, V lost 5 bases, and 6 bases had no gene match. The CDR3 region is CASSTSTGVTGELFF. The CDR3 nucleotides are TGTGCCAGCAGCACCTCGACAGGGGTCACCGGGGAGCTGTTTTTT.

This clone was recorded a few times. The rearrangement joins TRBV7-9 to TRBJ2-1; a possible D gene is TRBD1 (6 bases). The CDR3 extends over 14 amino acids. CDR1 is SEHNR and CDR2 is FQNEAQ in the germline V gene (reference sequence). V was trimmed by 4 bases and J by 2 bases, leaving 9 bases between them. The CDR3, as DNA: TGTGCCAGCAGCTCTGGACAGACCTACAATGAGCAGTTCTTC. Translated: CASSSGQTYNEQFF.